Sequencing of this T cell receptor beta chain was carried out in a study of OX40 agonist ivuxolimab in advanced cancers. Study-wide context: Ivuxolimab was an agonistic, fully human IgG2 monoclonal antibody directed against OX40 (CD134), a costimulatory receptor. Intravenous ivuxolimab was administered to patients every 2 weeks at six dose levels: 0.01, 0.1, 0.3, 1.5, 3 and 10 mg/kg. Among the roughly 50 dose-escalation patients, about 19 had hepatocellular carcinoma, approximately 15 melanoma, 9 renal cell carcinoma and 9 head and neck cancer. In the dose-escalation cohort, 75% to 85% of patients were male, and the mean age was approximately 60 years with a range of roughly 23 to 79. Prior anti-PD-1, anti-PD-L1 or anti-CTLA-4 therapy was permitted, and checkpoint inhibitors had been received by approximately 39% of dose-escalation patients. Partial responses occurred in three dose-escalation patients: two with cutaneous melanoma and one with hepatocellular carcinoma. Peripheral TCRbeta sequencing was intended to test whether TCR sequence diversity was altered and clonal T-cell expansion was caused by ivuxolimab. The paper covers the monotherapy dose-escalation part of the phase I ivuxolimab trial, which included N of about 50 patients.

The CDR3 spans 12 residues, from the cysteine through the phenylalanine. The entry retains the CDR3 DNA only, 36 bases that are in frame from base 1. From the germline V gene (reference sequence), CDR1 is LNHDA and CDR2 is SQIVND. The junction shows trimming of 6 bases on V and 5 bases on J, plus 8 bases between the germline ends. Results the study describes overall, beyond this receptor: After ivuxolimab, expanded clones were on average more numerous among CD8+ T cells than among CD4+ T cells. Low levels of normalized T-cell clonal expansion were also seen in some patients who did not respond. In partial responders in the 0.1-3.0 mg/kg groups, normalized peripheral clonal expansion was found to be among the lowest, especially among CD8+ T cells. Clonal expansion of both CD4+ and CD8+ blood T cells was observed from baseline to week 6 at doses 0.1 to 3.0 mg/kg. The antigen specificity of the clonally expanded peripheral T cells was not determined.

Turning to this clone: The antigen it binds to is not known. No much larger clone exists at a distance of one base, and base qualities are not known.

The trial excluded patients who had a history of autoimmune disease or were on systemic immunosuppression. Peripheral blood for TCR sequencing was collected from all dose cohorts at baseline, on cycle 4 day 1, and on cycle 7 day 1. Samples came from an open-label, multicenter, first-in-human phase I dose-escalation trial of ivuxolimab. The trial enrolled adults with locally advanced or metastatic head and neck squamous cell, hepatocellular, melanoma or renal cell carcinoma. CD4+ and CD8+ T cells were sorted separately from peripheral blood before TCR sequencing. Genomic DNA was isolated from the sorted cells so that the TCRbeta CDR3 region could be sequenced. The immunoSEQ Assay was used for sequencing of TCRbeta CDR3 regions. The immuneACCESS repertoire file appears here via TCRdb, limited to in-frame rearrangements. These files lack a portion of the clones; in checked studies, under half of the deficit traces to unresolved V genes, and the cause of the others is not known. The sample records roughly 95,000 clones, around 84% of which are singletons. In total, the top ten clones hold over 1.5% of the sample.

Sequenced material: CD4+ or CD8+ T cells sorted from blood, taken in a trial of the OX40 agonist ivuxolimab. This sequence uses TRBV19 and TRBJ1-5, with the D gene too uncertain to name. The receptor was derived from an adult with an advanced solid tumor such as melanoma, head and neck, liver or kidney cancer. For the CDR3, the sequence is CASRLNDQPQHF. The sequenced DNA: TGTGCCAGTAGGTTGAATGATCAGCCCCAGCATTTT. Reference TRBV19 and TRBJ1-5 genes cover what lies past the CDR3, so the full variable domain is DGGITQSPKYLFRKEGQNVTLSCEQNLNHDAMYWYRQDPGQGLRLIYYSQIVNDFQKGDIAEGYSVSREKKESFPLTVTSAQKNPTAFYLCASRLNDQPQHFGDGTRLSIL.